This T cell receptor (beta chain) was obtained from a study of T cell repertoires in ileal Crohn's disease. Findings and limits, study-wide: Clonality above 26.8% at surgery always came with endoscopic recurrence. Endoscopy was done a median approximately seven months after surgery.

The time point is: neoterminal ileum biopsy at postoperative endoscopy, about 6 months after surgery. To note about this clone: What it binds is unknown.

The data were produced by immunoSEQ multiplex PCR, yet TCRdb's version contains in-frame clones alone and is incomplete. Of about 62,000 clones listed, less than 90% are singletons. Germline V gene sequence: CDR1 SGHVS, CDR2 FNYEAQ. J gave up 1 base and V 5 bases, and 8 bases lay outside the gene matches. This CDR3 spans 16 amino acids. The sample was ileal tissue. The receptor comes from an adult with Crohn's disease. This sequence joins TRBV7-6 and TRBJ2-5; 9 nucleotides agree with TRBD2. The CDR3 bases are TGTGCCAGCAGCGGAATGAGCGGGAGGACCCAAGAGACCCAGTACTTC. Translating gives CASSGMSGRTQETQYF.